The 6 T cell receptor beta chains reported below all come from one sample, sequenced in a study of control samples from healthy donors and cancer patients. Clones were sequenced by immunoSEQ multiplex PCR, and TCRdb holds only the in-frame ones, with some missing. The sample lists 140,000 to 150,000 clones, roughly 93% occurring once. Sequencing was performed on blood. These receptors all come from a young man in good health.

The chain joins TRBV29-1 to TRBJ2-1, with a possible D match to TRBD1 (6 bases). This CDR3 is built from 15 residues. With 7 bases removed from V and 5 bases from J, the gap between germline ends came to 21 bases. Germline V lookup: CDR1 SQVTM, CDR2 ANQGSEA. CDR3 sequence: CSGRGILSTHNEQFF. CDR3 nucleotide sequence: TGCAGCGGAAGGGGGATCCTTTCGACGCACAATGAGCAGTTCTTC.

This sequence joins TRBV12-3 or TRBV12-4 and TRBJ2-7, with D possibly being TRBD2 (6 bases). V was clipped by 3 bases and J by 7 bases, with 13 bases between them. This CDR3 comprises 13 residues. The CDR3 loop is CASSLGLIKEQYF. The CDR3 DNA sequence: TGTGCCAGCAGTTTGGGACTTATTAAAGAGCAGTACTTC.

The chain links TRBV7-2 to TRBJ2-4, with 9 bases that match TRBD2. From germline, CDR1 is SGHTA and CDR2 FQGNSA. The CDR3 covers 15 residues. After removal of 5 bases from V and 6 bases from J, the junction contained 8 bases not matched to a gene. The CDR3 DNA reads as TGTGCCAGCAGCCCTATAGCGGGAGCGGGAAACATTCAGTACTTC. The encoded protein is CASSPIAGAGNIQYF.

This chain links TRBV10-2 with TRBJ2-1; TRBD2 aligns across 7 bases. V dropped 5 bases and J dropped 4; count of bases not matched to a gene: 2. Germline CDR1 WSHSY, CDR2 SAAADI. This CDR3 has 13 residues. This CDR3 is CASSHSGYNEQFF. As DNA, the CDR3 is TGCGCCAGCAGTCATAGCGGGTACAATGAGCAGTTCTTC.

This chain links TRBV5-1 with TRBJ1-2; D gene unclear. Germline V lookup: CDR1 SGHRS, CDR2 YFSETQ. The CDR3 is made up of 13 amino acids. V was shortened by 4 bases and J by 6 bases, with 13 bases between the two germline ends. CDR3 nucleotides: TGCGCCAGCAGCCAAAAGGACCGAGATGGCTACACCTTC. Translated, it gives CASSQKDRDGYTF.

This chain joins TRBV27 and TRBJ2-7, with 10 bases identical to TRBD1. CDR1 and CDR2 from the germline V gene are MNHEY and SMNVEV (reference sequence). V was pared by 6 bases and J by 3 bases, with 5 bases of the junction left unmatched. The CDR3 loop spans 14 amino acids. The CDR3 nucleotides are TGTGCCAGCAGCACGGGACAGGGGCTCTACGAGCAGTACTTC. Amino acid sequence: CASSTGQGLYEQYF.